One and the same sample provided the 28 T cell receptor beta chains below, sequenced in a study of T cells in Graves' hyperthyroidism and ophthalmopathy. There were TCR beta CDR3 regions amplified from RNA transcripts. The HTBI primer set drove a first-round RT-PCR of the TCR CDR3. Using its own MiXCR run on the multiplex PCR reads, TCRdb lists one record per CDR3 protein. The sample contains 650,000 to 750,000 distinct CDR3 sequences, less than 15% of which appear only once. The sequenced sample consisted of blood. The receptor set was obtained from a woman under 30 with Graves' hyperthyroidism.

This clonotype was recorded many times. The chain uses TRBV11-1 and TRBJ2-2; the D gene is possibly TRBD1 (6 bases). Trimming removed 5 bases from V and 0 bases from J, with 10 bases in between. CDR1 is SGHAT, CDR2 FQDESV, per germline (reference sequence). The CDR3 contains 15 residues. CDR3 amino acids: CASSIGGPNTGELFF. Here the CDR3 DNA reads TGTGCCAGCAGCATAGGGGGTCCGAACACCGGGGAGCTGTTTTTT.

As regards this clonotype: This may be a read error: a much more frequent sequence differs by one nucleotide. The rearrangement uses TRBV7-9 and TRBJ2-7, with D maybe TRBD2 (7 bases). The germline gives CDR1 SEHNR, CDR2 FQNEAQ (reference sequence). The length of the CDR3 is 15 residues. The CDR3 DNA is TGTGCCGGCAGCTCTGGGGGGGGCTATATGTACGAGCAGTACTTC. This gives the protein CAGSSGGGYMYEQYF.

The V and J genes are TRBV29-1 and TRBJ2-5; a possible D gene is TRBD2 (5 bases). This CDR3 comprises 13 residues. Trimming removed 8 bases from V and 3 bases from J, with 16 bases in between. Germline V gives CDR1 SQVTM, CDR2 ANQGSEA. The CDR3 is CSSEVGWEETQYF. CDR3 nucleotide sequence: TGCAGCTCGGAGGTTGGGTGGGAAGAGACCCAGTACTTC.

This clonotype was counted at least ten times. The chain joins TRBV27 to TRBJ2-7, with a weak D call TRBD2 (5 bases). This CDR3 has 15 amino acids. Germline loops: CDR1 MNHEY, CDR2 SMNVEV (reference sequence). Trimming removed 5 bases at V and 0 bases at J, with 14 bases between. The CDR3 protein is CASSRVALGSYEQYF. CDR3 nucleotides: TGTGCCAGCAGTCGCGTAGCGTTAGGCTCCTACGAGCAGTACTTC.

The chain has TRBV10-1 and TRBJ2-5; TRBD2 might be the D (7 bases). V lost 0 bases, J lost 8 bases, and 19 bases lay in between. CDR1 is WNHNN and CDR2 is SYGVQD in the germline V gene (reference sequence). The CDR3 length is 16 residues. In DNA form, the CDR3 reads TGCGCCAGCAGTGAGTCGGGCGGGGGCCAAAGGAATACCCAGTACTTC. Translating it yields CASSESGGGQRNTQYF.

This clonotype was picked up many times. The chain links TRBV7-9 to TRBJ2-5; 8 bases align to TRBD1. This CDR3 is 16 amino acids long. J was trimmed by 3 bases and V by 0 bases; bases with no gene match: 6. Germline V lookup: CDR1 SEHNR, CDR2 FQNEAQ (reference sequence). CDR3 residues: CASSLAGGQVEETQYF. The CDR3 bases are TGTGCCAGCAGCTTAGCGGGGGGACAGGTCGAAGAGACCCAGTACTTC.

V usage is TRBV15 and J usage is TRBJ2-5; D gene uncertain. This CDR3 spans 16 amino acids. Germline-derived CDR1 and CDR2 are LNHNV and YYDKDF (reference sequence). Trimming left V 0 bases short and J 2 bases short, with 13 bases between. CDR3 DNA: TGTGCCACCAGCAGAGATTGGAAGACGGTACAAGAGACCCAGTACTTC. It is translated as CATSRDWKTVQETQYF.

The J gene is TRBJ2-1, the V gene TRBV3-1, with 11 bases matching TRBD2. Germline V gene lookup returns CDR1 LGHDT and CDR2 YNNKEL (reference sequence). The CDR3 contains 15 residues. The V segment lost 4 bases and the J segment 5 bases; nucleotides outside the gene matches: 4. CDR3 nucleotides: TGTGCCAGCAGCCCGCCACTAGCGGGGGACAATGAGCAGTTCTTC. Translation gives CASSPPLAGDNEQFF.

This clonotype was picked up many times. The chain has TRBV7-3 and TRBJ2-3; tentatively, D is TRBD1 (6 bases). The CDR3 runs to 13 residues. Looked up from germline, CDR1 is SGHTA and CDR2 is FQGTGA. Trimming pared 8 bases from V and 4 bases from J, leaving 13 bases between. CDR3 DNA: TGTGCCAGCTCACTTGGGACATCAGATACGCAGTATTTT. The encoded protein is CASSLGTSDTQYF.

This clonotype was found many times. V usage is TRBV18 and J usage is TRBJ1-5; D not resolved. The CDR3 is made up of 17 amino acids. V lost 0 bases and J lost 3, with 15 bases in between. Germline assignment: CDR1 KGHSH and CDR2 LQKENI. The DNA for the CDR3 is TGTGCCAGCTCACCACCGGGCCGGGCAGGTTCCAATCAGCCCCAGCATTTT. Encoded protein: CASSPPGRAGSNQPQHF.

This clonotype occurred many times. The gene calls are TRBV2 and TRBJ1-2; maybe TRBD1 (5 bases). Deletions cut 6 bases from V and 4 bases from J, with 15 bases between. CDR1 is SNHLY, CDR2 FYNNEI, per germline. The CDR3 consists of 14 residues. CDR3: CASSLMTEVYGYTF. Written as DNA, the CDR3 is TGTGCCAGCAGCCTAATGACAGAAGTCTATGGCTACACCTTC.

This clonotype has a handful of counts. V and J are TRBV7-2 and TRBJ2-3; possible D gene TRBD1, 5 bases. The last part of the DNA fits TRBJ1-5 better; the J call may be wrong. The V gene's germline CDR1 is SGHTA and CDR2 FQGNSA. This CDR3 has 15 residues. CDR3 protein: CASSRLAGGANTQHF. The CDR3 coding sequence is TGTGCCAGCAGTCGACTAGCGGGAGGGGCAAATACGCAGCATTTT.

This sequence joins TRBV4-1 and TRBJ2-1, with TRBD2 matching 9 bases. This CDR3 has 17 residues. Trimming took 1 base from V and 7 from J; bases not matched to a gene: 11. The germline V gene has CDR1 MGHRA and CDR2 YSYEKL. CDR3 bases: TGCGCCAGCAGCCAAGGTTTACAGCGGGAGGATTTTAATGAGCAGTTCTTC. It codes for CASSQGLQREDFNEQFF.

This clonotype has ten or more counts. CDR3 coding DNA: TGTGCCAGCGGGACTAGCGGGGCCTACGAGCAGTACTTC. Translating it yields CASGTSGAYEQYF. The chain links TRBV12-3 or TRBV12-4 to TRBJ2-7; 13 bases fit TRBD2. Trimming took 8 bases from V and 2 from J; bases not matched to a gene: 0. The CDR3 spans 13 residues.

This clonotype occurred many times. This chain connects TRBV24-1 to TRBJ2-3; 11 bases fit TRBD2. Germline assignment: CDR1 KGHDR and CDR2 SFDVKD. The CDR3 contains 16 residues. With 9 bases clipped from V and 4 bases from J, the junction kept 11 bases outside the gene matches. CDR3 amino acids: CATLPLAGGTPDTQYF. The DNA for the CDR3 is TGTGCCACCCTTCCTCTAGCGGGAGGAACCCCAGATACGCAGTATTTT.

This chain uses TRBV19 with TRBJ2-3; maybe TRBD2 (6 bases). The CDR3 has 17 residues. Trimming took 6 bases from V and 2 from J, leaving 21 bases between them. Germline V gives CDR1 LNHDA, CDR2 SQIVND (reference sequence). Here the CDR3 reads CASRVLGVGGITDTQYF. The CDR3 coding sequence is TGTGCCAGTAGGGTCCTGGGAGTGGGCGGGATCACAGATACGCAGTATTTT. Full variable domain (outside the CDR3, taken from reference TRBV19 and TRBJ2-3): DGGITQSPKYLFRKEGQNVTLSCEQNLNHDAMYWYRQDPGQGLRLIYYSQIVNDFQKGDIAEGYSVSREKKESFPLTVTSAQKNPTAFYLCASRVLGVGGITDTQYFGPGTRLTVL.

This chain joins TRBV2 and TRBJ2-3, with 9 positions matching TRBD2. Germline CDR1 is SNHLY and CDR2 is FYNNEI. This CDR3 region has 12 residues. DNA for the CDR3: TGTGCGGGACTAGCCCTCACAGATACGCAGTATTTT. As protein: CAGLALTDTQYF.

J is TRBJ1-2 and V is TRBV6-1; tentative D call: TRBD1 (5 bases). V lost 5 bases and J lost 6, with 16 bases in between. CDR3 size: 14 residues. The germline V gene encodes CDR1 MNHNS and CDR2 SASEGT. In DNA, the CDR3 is TGTGCCAGCAGTACCCGGGGGGGATTAAATGGCTACACCTTC. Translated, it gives CASSTRGGLNGYTF.

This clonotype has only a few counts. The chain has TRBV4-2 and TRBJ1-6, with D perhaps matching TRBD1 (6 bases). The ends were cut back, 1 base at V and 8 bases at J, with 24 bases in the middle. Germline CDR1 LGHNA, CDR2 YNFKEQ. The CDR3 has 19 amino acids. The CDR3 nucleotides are TGTGCCAGCAGCCAAGCCCAACTCGCAGGGAACAGGGACGATTCACCCCTCCACTTT. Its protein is CASSQAQLAGNRDDSPLHF.

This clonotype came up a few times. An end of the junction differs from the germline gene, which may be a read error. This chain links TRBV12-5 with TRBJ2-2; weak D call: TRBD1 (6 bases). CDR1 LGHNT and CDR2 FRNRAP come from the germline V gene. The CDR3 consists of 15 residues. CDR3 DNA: TGTGCTAATGGTCCACAGGGAGCGAACACCGGGGAGCTGTTTTTT. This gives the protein CANGPQGANTGELFF.

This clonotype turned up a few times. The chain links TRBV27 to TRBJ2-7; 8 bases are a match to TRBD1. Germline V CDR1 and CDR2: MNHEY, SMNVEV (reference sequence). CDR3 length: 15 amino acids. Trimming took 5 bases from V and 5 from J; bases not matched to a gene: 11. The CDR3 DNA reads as TGTGCCAGCAGTCCCCTGGACAGGGCCGATAACGAGCAGTACTTC. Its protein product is CASSPLDRADNEQYF.

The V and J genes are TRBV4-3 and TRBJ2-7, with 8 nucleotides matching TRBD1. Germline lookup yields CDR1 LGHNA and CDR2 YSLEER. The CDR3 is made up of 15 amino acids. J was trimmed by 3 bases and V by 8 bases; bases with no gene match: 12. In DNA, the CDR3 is TGCGCCAGCCCTCTCCACTCACAGGGGGTCTACGAGCAGTACTTC. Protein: CASPLHSQGVYEQYF.

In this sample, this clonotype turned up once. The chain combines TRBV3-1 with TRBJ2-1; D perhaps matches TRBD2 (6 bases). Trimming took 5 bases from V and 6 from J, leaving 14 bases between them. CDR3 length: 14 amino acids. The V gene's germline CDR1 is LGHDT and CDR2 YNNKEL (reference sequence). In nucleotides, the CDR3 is TGTGCCAGCAGCGCCTCGGGAGCTGGCAATGAGCAGTTCTTC. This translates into CASSASGAGNEQFF.

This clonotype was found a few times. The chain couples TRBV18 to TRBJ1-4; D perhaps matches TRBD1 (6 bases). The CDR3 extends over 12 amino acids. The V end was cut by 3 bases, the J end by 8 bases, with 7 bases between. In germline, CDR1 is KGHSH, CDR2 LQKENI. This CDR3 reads CASSPDSEKLFF. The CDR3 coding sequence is TGTGCCAGCTCACCGGACAGCGAAAAACTGTTTTTT.

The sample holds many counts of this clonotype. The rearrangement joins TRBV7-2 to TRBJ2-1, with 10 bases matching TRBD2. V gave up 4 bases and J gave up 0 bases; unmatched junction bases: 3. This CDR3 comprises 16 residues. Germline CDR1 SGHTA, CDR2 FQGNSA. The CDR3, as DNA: TGTGCCAGCAGCTCGGGACTAGCGCTCTCCTACAATGAGCAGTTCTTC. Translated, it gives CASSSGLALSYNEQFF.

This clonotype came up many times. As DNA, the CDR3 is TGTGCCAGCAGTCCAAATTTCCGGGGGAACAATGAGCAGTTCTTC. The encoded protein is CASSPNFRGNNEQFF. The chain couples TRBV2 to TRBJ2-1; D might be TRBD2 (6 bases). V was cut by 5 bases and J by 5 bases, with 16 bases left in between. Germline assignment: CDR1 SNHLY and CDR2 FYNNEI. This CDR3 has 15 residues.

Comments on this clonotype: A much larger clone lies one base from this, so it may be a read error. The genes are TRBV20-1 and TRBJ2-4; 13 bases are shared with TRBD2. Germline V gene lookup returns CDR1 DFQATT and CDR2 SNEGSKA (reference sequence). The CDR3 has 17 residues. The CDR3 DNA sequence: TGCGGTGCGAATGGACTAGCGGGAGTTCTTACCAAAAACATTCAGTACTTC. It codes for CGANGLAGVLTKNIQYF.

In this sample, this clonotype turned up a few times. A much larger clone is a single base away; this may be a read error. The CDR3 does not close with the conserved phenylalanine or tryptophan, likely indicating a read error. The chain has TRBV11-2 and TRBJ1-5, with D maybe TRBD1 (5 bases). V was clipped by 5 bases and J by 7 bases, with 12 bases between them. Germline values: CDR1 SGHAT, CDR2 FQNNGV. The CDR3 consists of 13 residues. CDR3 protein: CASSVGVGQPQHL. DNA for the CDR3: TGTGCCAGCAGCGTAGGGGTAGGGCAGCCCCAGCATCTT.